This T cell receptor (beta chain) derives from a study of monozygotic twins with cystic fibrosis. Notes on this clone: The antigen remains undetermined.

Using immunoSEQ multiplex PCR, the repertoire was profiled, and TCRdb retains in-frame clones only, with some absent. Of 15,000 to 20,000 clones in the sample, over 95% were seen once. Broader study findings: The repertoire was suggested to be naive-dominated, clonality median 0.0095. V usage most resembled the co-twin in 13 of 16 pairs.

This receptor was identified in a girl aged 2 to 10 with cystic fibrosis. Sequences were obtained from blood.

The CDR3 region is CASSLQGALNTEAFF. DNA of the CDR3: TGTGCCAGCAGTTTACAGGGGGCTTTGAACACTGAAGCTTTCTTT. V is TRBV6-5 and J is TRBJ1-1; 9 bases align to TRBD1. The CDR3 runs to 15 residues. J lost 0 bases, V lost 4 bases, and 3 bases had no gene match. CDR1 and CDR2 (germline): MNHEY, SVGAGI.